The rows below give T cell receptor beta chains drawn from one sample of a study of early T cells in non-severe SARS-CoV-2 infection. TCRdb recomputed calls from the 5' RACE reads with MiXCR, one row per CDR3 protein. The repertoire holds fewer than 85,000 distinct CDR3 sequences, with about an eighth as singletons. The sequenced sample consisted of whole blood. The source is an adult who was a healthcare worker with PCR-confirmed SARS-CoV-2 infection or an uninfected control (not recorded which). CDR3s include the opening cysteine and the closing phenylalanine or tryptophan. Each record gives: J gene, V gene, clone size, D gene, CDR3 DNA, CDR3 protein. D genes are given only for firm matches. Clone size, where shown, is once, few, many, or a class for clones that have expanded.

J gene: TRBJ2-4; V gene: TRBV20-1; clone size: NA; D gene: TRBD2; CDR3 DNA: TGCAGTGCTAGAGTGGCGGGGGGGCGTAGCATTCAGTACTTC; CDR3 protein: CSARVAGGRSIQYF
J gene: TRBJ1-2; V gene: TRBV12-3/TRBV12-4; clone size: few; D gene: TRBD1; CDR3 DNA: TGTGCCAGCACCCACCGGGGGACAGGGTGGGGCTACACCTTC; CDR3 protein: CASTHRGTGWGYTF
J gene: TRBJ1-5; V gene: TRBV7-6; clone size: few; D gene: NA; CDR3 DNA: TGTGCCAGCAGCCCCGGGGGGGGGAGTCAGCCCCAGCATTTT; CDR3 protein: CASSPGGGSQPQHF
J gene: TRBJ1-5; V gene: TRBV18; clone size: many; D gene: TRBD1; CDR3 DNA: TGTGCCAGCTCACCGGGGACAGGGGCTGGGAGGCAGCCCCAGCATTTT; CDR3 protein: CASSPGTGAGRQPQHF
J gene: TRBJ1-2; V gene: TRBV7-2; clone size: many; D gene: NA; CDR3 DNA: TGTGCCAGCAGCTTAGCGGGACACCCTCAGAGAGATGGCTACACCTTC; CDR3 protein: CASSLAGHPQRDGYTF
J gene: TRBJ2-1; V gene: TRBV6-5; clone size: many; D gene: TRBD2; CDR3 DNA: TGTGCCAGCAGTTACGACGGGGGGGCCCGGGAGCAGTTCTTC; CDR3 protein: CASSYDGGAREQFF
J gene: TRBJ1-1; V gene: TRBV30; clone size: many; D gene: NA; CDR3 DNA: TGTGCCTGGACAGGATTGAAGGCTGAAGCTTTCTTT; CDR3 protein: CAWTGLKAEAFF
J gene: TRBJ1-5; V gene: TRBV13; clone size: few; D gene: NA; CDR3 DNA: TGTGCCAGCAGGTTCCGGGGTCAGCCCCAGCATTTT; CDR3 protein: CASRFRGQPQHF
J gene: TRBJ1-6; V gene: TRBV28; clone size: few; D gene: NA; CDR3 DNA: TGTGCCAGCAAATCGGGGGTGTCACCCCTCCACTTT; CDR3 protein: CASKSGVSPLHF
J gene: TRBJ2-1; V gene: TRBV6-5; clone size: NA; D gene: TRBD1; CDR3 DNA: TGTGCCAGCAGATCCATCGGGACAGGGATCGTCGATGAGCAGTTCTTC; CDR3 protein: CASRSIGTGIVDEQFF
J gene: TRBJ2-3; V gene: TRBV19; clone size: many; D gene: NA; CDR3 DNA: TGTGCCAGTAGTACCGGAAAGGGACCCAAGGTGGATACGCAGTATTTT; CDR3 protein: CASSTGKGPKVDTQYF